These 7 T cell receptor beta chains were sequenced from one sample in a study of blood T cell repertoires in COVID-19. Produced via immunoSEQ multiplex PCR; TCRdb's table is partial and in-frame only. The sample comprises some 110,000 clones, roughly 84% of which are singletons, and around 0.77% rests with the top ten. The material sequenced was peripheral blood. The receptors stem from an older woman with acute or convalescent COVID-19.

The V call is TRBV6-2 or TRBV6-3, the J call TRBJ2-1; tentatively, D is TRBD1 (7 bases). CDR1 and CDR2 from the germline V gene are MNHEY and SVGEGT. This CDR3 has 15 amino acids. Trimming removed 2 bases from V and 5 bases from J, with 13 bases in between. The CDR3 DNA sequence: TGTGCCAGCAGTTACAGGAGGGGGCCCCACAATGAGCAGTTCTTC. As protein: CASSYRRGPHNEQFF.

This sequence joins TRBV5-1 and TRBJ2-3; D may be TRBD2 (5 bases). The CDR3 has 14 residues. The germline V gene encodes CDR1 SGHRS and CDR2 YFSETQ. V was cut by 5 bases and J by 2 bases, with 12 bases left in between. The CDR3 sequence: CASRRTGITDTQYF. DNA of the CDR3: TGCGCCAGCAGGAGAACGGGAATCACAGATACGCAGTATTTT.

This rearrangement joins TRBV6-6 to TRBJ2-4; TRBD1 might be the D (6 bases). The V end lost 5 bases, the J end lost 0 bases, and 11 bases lay between the germline ends. The CDR3 length is 15 residues. Germline V gives CDR1 MNHNY, CDR2 SVGAGI (reference sequence). CDR3 amino acids: CASSPGAIAKNIQYF. CDR3 bases: TGTGCCAGCAGTCCAGGGGCGATAGCCAAAAACATTCAGTACTTC.

The chain has TRBV18 and TRBJ2-3; D possibly corresponds to TRBD1 (5 bases). Trimming cost V 3 bases and J 5 bases, with 15 bases left between them. The germline V gene has CDR1 KGHSH and CDR2 LQKENI. The CDR3 is 15 amino acids. CDR3 DNA: TGTGCCAGCTCACCCACCACAGGACCGGGAGATACGCAGTATTTT. Translating it yields CASSPTTGPGDTQYF.

The chain has TRBV6-1 and TRBJ2-7; D may be TRBD1 (5 bases). Trimming took off 3 bases at V and 1 base at J, with 7 bases between the two ends. Germline CDR1 and CDR2: MNHNS and SASEGT. The CDR3 loop spans 13 amino acids. The CDR3 DNA follows: TGTGCCAGCAGTGATCAGGGATCCTACGAGCAGTACTTC. Its protein product is CASSDQGSYEQYF.

The chain links TRBV9 to TRBJ1-3, with 9 bases fitting TRBD1. J gave up 6 bases and V 2 bases, and 3 bases lay outside the gene matches. CDR3 length: 14 amino acids. Per the germline V gene, CDR1 is SGDLS and CDR2 is YYNGEE. In DNA form, the CDR3 reads TGTGCCAGCAGCGTGGGGGACAGGGAAAACACCATATATTTT. Residues: CASSVGDRENTIYF.

The chain couples TRBV9 to TRBJ2-1; TRBD2 matches at 15 bases. The ends lost 4 bases at V and 0 bases at J; junction bases unmatched: 11. Germline assignment: CDR1 SGDLS and CDR2 YYNGEE. CDR3 length equals 20 residues. The CDR3 nucleotides are TGTGCCAGCAGCACCCGGACTAGCGGGAGGGCCGGGAGCTCCTACAATGAGCAGTTCTTC. Its protein product is CASSTRTSGRAGSSYNEQFF.